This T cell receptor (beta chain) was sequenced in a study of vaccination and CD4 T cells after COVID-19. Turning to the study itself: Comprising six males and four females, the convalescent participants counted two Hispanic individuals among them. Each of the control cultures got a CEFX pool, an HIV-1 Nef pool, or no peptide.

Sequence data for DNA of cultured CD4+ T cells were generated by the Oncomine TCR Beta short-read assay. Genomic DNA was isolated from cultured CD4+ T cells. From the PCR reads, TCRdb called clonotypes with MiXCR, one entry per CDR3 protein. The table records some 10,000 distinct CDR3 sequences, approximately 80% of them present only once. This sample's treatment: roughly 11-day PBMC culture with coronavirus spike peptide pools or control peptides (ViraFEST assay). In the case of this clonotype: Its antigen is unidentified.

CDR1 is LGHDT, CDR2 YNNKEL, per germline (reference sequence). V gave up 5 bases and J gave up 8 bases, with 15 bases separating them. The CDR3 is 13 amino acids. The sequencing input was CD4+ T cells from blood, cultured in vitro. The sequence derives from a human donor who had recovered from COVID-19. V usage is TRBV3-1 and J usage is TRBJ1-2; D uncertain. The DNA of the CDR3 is TGTGCCAGCAGCTCCTTCCGGGGAGGCGGCTACACCTTC. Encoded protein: CASSSFRGGGYTF.